The rows below give T cell receptor beta chains drawn from one sample of a study of post-analysis software for immune sequencing data. MiXCR, run by TCRdb on the PCR reads, gives a single entry per CDR3 protein. The table records under 650,000 distinct CDR3 sequences, 44% of them present only once. The sequenced sample was blood. Source of these receptors: a girl aged 10 to 17 with multiple sclerosis. Each CDR3 is given with its conserved first and last residue. A D gene is named only where the DNA matches it firmly. Size values are once, few and many counts, or a class for expanded clones, and some rows have none.

j_call | d_call | v_call | clone_size | cdr3_nt | cdr3_aa
TRBJ2-6 | - | TRBV15 | once | TGTGCCACCAGCAGAGGAGACAGCCTCCCTCTCTCTGGGGCCAACGTCCTGACTTTC | CATSRGDSLPLSGANVLTF
TRBJ2-1 | - | TRBV4-1 | - | TGCGCCAGCAGGCCCGCGACAGGGAGGAATGAGCAGTTCTTC | CASRPATGRNEQFF
TRBJ1-2 | TRBD1 | TRBV29-1 | - | TGCAGCGTTGAAGAGTGGGGACAGGGAAGAACCTATGGCTACACCTTC | CSVEEWGQGRTYGYTF
TRBJ2-3 | - | TRBV20-1 | few | TGCAGTGCTAGAGATCGGAGGGGCCGTACAGATACGCAGTATTTT | CSARDRRGRTDTQYF
TRBJ1-2 | TRBD1 | TRBV12-3/TRBV12-4 | - | TGTGCCAGCAGTAGCAAACAGGGGGCGGTCTTTTGGGGCTACACCTTC | CASSSKQGAVFWGYTF
TRBJ2-7 | - | TRBV28 | few | TGTGCCAGCAGTAGGGGCGGGACGACCAACGAGCAGTACTTC | CASSRGGTTNEQYF
TRBJ1-2 | TRBD1 | TRBV12-3/TRBV12-4 | - | TGTGCCAGCAGCTCCGGGACAGGGATATATGGCTACACCTTC | CASSSGTGIYGYTF
TRBJ2-3 | - | TRBV7-8 | - | TGTGCCAGCAGCTTAGGAGGGGACACTAGCACAGATACGCAGTATTTT | CASSLGGDTSTDTQYF
TRBJ1-5 | - | TRBV20-1 | - | TGCAGTGCCATAGACACACTCAATCAGCCCCAGCATTTT | CSAIDTLNQPQHF
TRBJ2-5 | - | TRBV7-6 | few | TGTGCCAGCAGCTCATTCCGGGACCGAGAAGAGACCCAGTACTTC | CASSSFRDREETQYF
TRBJ2-5 | - | TRBV7-2 | few | TGTGCCAGCAGCTTAGCGCCTGCGGGACGGGAGACCCAGTACTTC | CASSLAPAGRETQYF
TRBJ2-7 | - | TRBV4-1 | - | TGCGCCAGCAGCCAAGAGTGGGCGGGGTCGTACGAGCAGTACTTC | CASSQEWAGSYEQYF
TRBJ2-1 | - | TRBV5-1 | - | TGCGCCAGCAGAACGGGCGGGCCCTCCTACAATGAGCAGTTCTTC | CASRTGGPSYNEQFF
TRBJ1-2 | - | TRBV7-6 | - | TGTGCCAGCAGCTTAGGAGGCCTAAATCATGGCTACACCTTC | CASSLGGLNHGYTF
TRBJ2-1 | TRBD2 | TRBV4-1 | few | TGCGCCAGCAGCAAAGGGCCTAGCGGGAATGAGCAGTTCTTC | CASSKGPSGNEQFF
TRBJ1-1 | - | TRBV7-2 | - | TGTGCCAGCAGCCACCTCTCGGGGCTCAACGGACGGATGAACACTGAAGCTTTCTTT | CASSHLSGLNGRMNTEAFF
TRBJ2-7 | - | TRBV20-1 | few | TGCAGTGCGCGACCGAGCGGATACGAGCAGTACTTC | CSARPSGYEQYF
TRBJ1-2 | TRBD1 | TRBV12-3/TRBV12-4 | - | TGTGCCAGCAGTTTAGCGCTAATCTACGAGGACAGGGGGTACTATGGCTACACCTTC | CASSLALIYEDRGYYGYTF
TRBJ2-7 | - | TRBV6-5 | few | TGTGCCAGCGGTAAAGTCTACGAGCAGTACTTC | CASGKVYEQYF
TRBJ1-5 | - | TRBV18 | few | TGTGCCAGCTCCCGAGAACACGGCAATCAGCCCCAGCATTTT | CASSREHGNQPQHF
TRBJ2-1 | - | TRBV7-2 | - | TGTGCCAGCAGCTTACTAGGGCCCGGCAATGAGCAGTTCTTC | CASSLLGPGNEQFF
TRBJ2-3 | - | TRBV20-1 | few | TGCCAAGTGGCAGGCACAGATACGCAGTATTTT | CQVAGTDTQYF
TRBJ2-1 | - | TRBV6-5 | once | TGTGCCAGCAGTTACCTCGGGACCCCTTTGTGGGGCTCCTACAATGAGCAGTTCTTC | CASSYLGTPLWGSYNEQFF
TRBJ2-3 | TRBD2 | TRBV12-3/TRBV12-4 | few | TGTGCCAGCGGTGGCCGGGAGGGCCTGACAGATACGCAGTATTTT | CASGGREGLTDTQYF
TRBJ2-7 | TRBD1 | TRBV20-1 | few | TGCAGTGCTAATACAGGGGATTACGAGCAGTACTTC | CSANTGDYEQYF
TRBJ2-5 | TRBD2 | TRBV14 | - | TGTGCCAGCAGCCCCCCCGGGAGGCCACCGAAAAAAGAGACCCAGTACTTC | CASSPPGRPPKKETQYF
TRBJ1-2 | - | TRBV4-1 | - | TGCGCCAGCAGCCAAGTGACCGCCTTAGGGACCTATGGCTACACCTTC | CASSQVTALGTYGYTF
TRBJ2-5 | TRBD2 | TRBV10-1 | - | TGCGCCAGCAGTGAACTAGCGGGAGAGACCCAGTACTTC | CASSELAGETQYF
TRBJ2-5 | TRBD2 | TRBV12-3/TRBV12-4 | few | TGTGCCAGCAGGGCCTCTAGCGGGGCGCCCCAAGAGACCCAGTACTTC | CASRASSGAPQETQYF
TRBJ2-1 | TRBD2 | TRBV7-7 | - | TGTGCTAGCAGCCTCGGACTAGCTAGGGTCAATGAGCAGTTCTTC | CASSLGLARVNEQFF
TRBJ2-5 | TRBD1 | TRBV7-9 | few | TGTGCCAGCAGCCCAAGGGGGCGCCCCGAGACCCAGTACTTC | CASSPRGRPETQYF
TRBJ2-5 | TRBD1 | TRBV5-6 | - | TGTGCCAGCAGTTCGGACAGGGGTTATTACGTGCAGTACTTC | CASSSDRGYYVQYF
TRBJ2-1 | TRBD2 | TRBV10-3 | - | TGTGCCATCAGTGATGGCGGGAGGGCCCGCAATGAGCAGTTCTTC | CAISDGGRARNEQFF
TRBJ1-2 | - | TRBV20-1 | - | TGCAGTGCTAGAGTCCGGGCCACCTATGGCTACACCTTC | CSARVRATYGYTF
TRBJ2-3 | TRBD2 | TRBV7-2 | - | TGTGCCAGCAGCCCCTGGACTAGCACCACAGATACGCAGTATTTT | CASSPWTSTTDTQYF
TRBJ2-5 | - | TRBV29-1 | - | TGCAGCGTCCCCGAGGGTAGACAAGAGACCCAGTACTTC | CSVPEGRQETQYF
TRBJ2-5 | TRBD2 | TRBV7-9 | - | TGTGCCAGCAGCTTATCGGTAGTGACTAGCGGAGAGACCCAGTACTTC | CASSLSVVTSGETQYF
TRBJ1-2 | - | TRBV12-3/TRBV12-4 | few | TGTGCCAGCAGTTTATCCGTTTATGGCTACACCTTC | CASSLSVYGYTF
TRBJ2-7 | - | TRBV6-2/TRBV6-3 | - | TGTGCCAGCAGTTACGGACCACAGCTTCTCGGAGAGCAGTACTTC | CASSYGPQLLGEQYF
TRBJ2-7 | TRBD1 | TRBV12-3/TRBV12-4 | - | TGTGCCAGCAGGGGACAGGGGCTCTACGAGCAGTACTTC | CASRGQGLYEQYF
TRBJ2-5 | TRBD2 | TRBV20-1 | - | TGCAGTGCTAACCGCCTAGCGGACCAAGAGACCCAGTACTTC | CSANRLADQETQYF
TRBJ2-7 | - | TRBV4-1 | - | TGCGCCAGCAGCCAAGATCTGACAGGCCTCTCCTACGAGCAGTACTTC | CASSQDLTGLSYEQYF
TRBJ2-7 | - | TRBV12-3/TRBV12-4 | many | TGTGCCAGCAGTTTAATCCCCTACGAGCAGTACTTC | CASSLIPYEQYF